The 30 T cell receptor beta chains listed next were all sequenced from one sample in a study of PD-1 blockade in classical Hodgkin lymphoma. Relapses following autologous stem cell transplantation were seen in all patients, with brentuximab vedotin exposure varying. Here immunoSEQ multiplex PCR was the method, and the copy in TCRdb shows in-frame clones only, minus some. The table shows tens of thousands of clones, with 85% to 90% occurring only once. The source material was peripheral blood mononuclear cells (PBMCs), sampled at baseline. These receptors originate from a human donor with classical Hodgkin lymphoma.

This chain connects TRBV5-1 to TRBJ2-3; D is possibly TRBD2 (5 bases). V was clipped by 2 bases and J by 5 bases, with 12 bases between them. CDR3 size: 14 residues. Germline CDR1 reads SGHRS; CDR2 reads YFSETQ. This CDR3 reads CASSLAGEKDTQYF. As DNA, the CDR3 is TGCGCCAGCAGCTTAGCCGGGGAGAAAGATACGCAGTATTTT.

The rearrangement links TRBV5-1 to TRBJ1-4; no firm D call. Looked up from germline, CDR1 is SGHRS and CDR2 is YFSETQ. The length of the CDR3 is 11 residues. Deletions cut 4 bases from V and 13 bases from J, with 11 bases between. CDR3 sequence: CASSEAGRLFF. CDR3 in DNA: TGCGCCAGCAGCGAAGCAGGACGACTGTTTTTT. Filled out from reference TRBV5-1 and TRBJ1-4, the complete variable domain reads KAGVTQTPRYLIKTRGQQVTLSCSPISGHRSVSWYQQTPGQGLQFLFEYFSETQRNKGNFPGRFSGRQFSNSRSEMNVSTLELGDSALYLCASSEAGRLFFGSGTQLSVL.

The sample holds a few counts of this clone. Other DNA sequences in this sample translate to the same CDR3. This chain links TRBV7-8 with TRBJ2-1, with no clear D. The germline V and J ends were trimmed by 2 bases and 7 bases, with 3 bases remaining between them. The CDR3 is made up of 11 amino acids. In germline, CDR1 is SGHVS, CDR2 FQNEAQ. The CDR3 spells CASSLLNEQFF. The CDR3, as DNA: TGTGCCAGCAGCTTACTTAATGAGCAGTTCTTC.

The chain's CDR3 is CASSRTSGLETQYF. The DNA for the CDR3 is TGTGCCAGCAGCAGAACTAGCGGTCTAGAGACCCAGTACTTC. The V gene is TRBV14, the J gene TRBJ2-5, with 8 bases identical to TRBD2. This CDR3 contains 14 residues. CDR1 and CDR2 from the germline V gene are SGHDN and FVKESK. The junction had 6 bases not matched to a gene; V was cut back by 5 bases and J by 4 bases.

This sequence joins TRBV7-9 and TRBJ1-5, with 7 bases identical to TRBD1. This CDR3 spans 15 amino acids. Losses at the gene ends were 1 base for V and 4 bases for J; bases not matched to a gene: 4. Germline CDR1 reads SEHNR; CDR2 reads FQNEAQ (reference sequence). CDR3 sequence reads: CASSLEGAANQPQHF. The CDR3 nucleotides are TGTGCCAGCAGCTTAGAGGGGGCGGCGAATCAGCCCCAGCATTTT.

The chain joins TRBV19 to TRBJ2-2; 7 nucleotides align to TRBD1. V lost 1 base to trimming and J lost 7 bases; unmatched junction nucleotides: 9. The CDR3 has 16 residues. Looked up from germline, CDR1 is LNHDA and CDR2 is SQIVND (reference sequence). The CDR3 DNA sequence: TGTGCCAGTAGTATAGCAGTAGGACAGGTTGGCGGGGAGCTGTTTTTT. Translating gives CASSIAVGQVGGELFF. The complete variable domain, with remaining parts taken from reference TRBV19 and TRBJ2-2, reads DGGITQSPKYLFRKEGQNVTLSCEQNLNHDAMYWYRQDPGQGLRLIYYSQIVNDFQKGDIAEGYSVSREKKESFPLTVTSAQKNPTAFYLCASSIAVGQVGGELFFGEGSRLTVL.

The chain uses TRBV7-9 and TRBJ1-5; perhaps TRBD1 as D (6 bases). Germline V CDR1 and CDR2: SEHNR, FQNEAQ (reference sequence). There are 13 residues in the CDR3. V lost 5 bases to trimming and J lost 7 bases, with 12 bases between them. CDR3 DNA: TGTGCCAGCAGCCTGGGACATTTGCAGCCCCAGCATTTT. It is translated as CASSLGHLQPQHF.

The J gene is TRBJ1-3, the V gene TRBV5-1; the D gene is possibly TRBD1 (5 bases). Germline loops: CDR1 SGHRS, CDR2 YFSETQ. The CDR3 spans 15 residues. Trimming cost V 0 bases and J 6 bases, with 13 bases left between them. CDR3 sequence reads: CASSLDGREQNTIYF. The CDR3 coding sequence is TGCGCCAGCAGCTTGGATGGCAGGGAGCAAAACACCATATATTTT.

The chain combines TRBV5-1 with TRBJ1-2; tentatively, D is TRBD1 (6 bases). V was shortened by 0 bases and J by 6 bases, with 15 bases between the two germline ends. Germline CDR1 SGHRS, CDR2 YFSETQ. The CDR3 length is 15 residues. The CDR3 bases are TGCGCCAGCAGCTTGGGGGCCGGGGGCGAAGATGGCTACACCTTC. It specifies CASSLGAGGEDGYTF.

The chain combines TRBV10-2 with TRBJ2-7; TRBD2 matches at 9 bases. Germline CDR1 is WSHSY and CDR2 is SAAADI. With 3 bases clipped from V and 0 bases from J, the junction kept 6 bases outside the gene matches. The CDR3 has 16 residues. In nucleotides, the CDR3 is TGCGCCAGCAGTGAAAAGCGGGGGGCTTACTCCTACGAGCAGTACTTC. This codes for CASSEKRGAYSYEQYF.

The chain couples TRBV4-3 to TRBJ1-1; 7 nucleotides line up with TRBD1. J gave up 4 bases and V 1 base, and 9 bases lay outside the gene matches. This CDR3 region has 16 residues. CDR1 and CDR2 (germline): LGHNA, YSLEER. The CDR3, as DNA: TGCGCCAGCAGCCAAGCCGAGGGGGCTTTCGGCACTGAAGCTTTCTTT. This translates into CASSQAEGAFGTEAFF.

The chain couples TRBV5-1 to TRBJ1-4; weak D call: TRBD1 (6 bases). This CDR3 contains 15 residues. The V and J ends lost 1 base and 8 bases respectively, with 15 bases between them. Germline-derived CDR1 and CDR2 are SGHRS and YFSETQ. The CDR3 reads CASSLLGQGSEKLFF. The CDR3, as DNA: TGCGCCAGCAGCTTGTTAGGGCAGGGGAGCGAAAAACTGTTTTTT.

The J gene is TRBJ2-3, the V gene TRBV2; 13 bases fit TRBD2. This CDR3 has 15 residues. Trimming took 6 bases from V and 1 from J; bases not matched to a gene: 1. CDR1 is SNHLY and CDR2 is FYNNEI in the germline V gene. The CDR3 here is CASSGLAGGTDTQYF. The DNA of the CDR3 is TGTGCCAGCAGCGGACTAGCGGGGGGCACAGATACGCAGTATTTT. The variable domain in full, completed from reference TRBV2 and TRBJ2-3, reads EPEVTQTPSHQVTQMGQEVILRCVPISNHLYFYWYRQILGQKVEFLVSFYNNEISEKSEIFDDQFSVERPDGSNFTLKIRSTKLEDSAMYFCASSGLAGGTDTQYFGPGTRLTVL.

This sequence joins TRBV5-6 and TRBJ2-5; unclear D gene. CDR3 length: 14 amino acids. V gave up 4 bases and J gave up 9 bases, with 19 bases separating them. CDR1 SGHDT and CDR2 YYEEEE come from the germline V gene. CDR3 amino acids: CASSGILNNGSQYF. CDR3 bases: TGTGCCAGCAGCGGAATCCTAAACAATGGCTCCCAGTACTTC. Full variable domain (outside the CDR3, taken from reference TRBV5-6 and TRBJ2-5): DAGVTQSPTHLIKTRGQQVTLRCSPKSGHDTVSWYQQALGQGPQFIFQYYEEEERQRGNFPDRFSGHQFPNYSSELNVNALLLGDSALYLCASSGILNNGSQYFGPGTRLLVL.

The gene calls are TRBV6-1 and TRBJ1-4; the match to TRBD1 covers 7 bases. The V and J ends lost 2 bases and 3 bases, in that order; junction bases with no gene match: 3. The CDR3 sequence is 15 residues long. CDR1 and CDR2 from the germline V gene are MNHNS and SASEGT. CDR3 sequence reads: CASSERGPANEKLFF. For the CDR3, the DNA is TGTGCCAGCAGTGAAAGGGGGCCGGCTAATGAAAAACTGTTTTTT.

The chain links TRBV9 to TRBJ1-6; unclear D gene. The ends were cut back, 4 bases at V and 6 bases at J, with 14 bases in the middle. The CDR3 runs to 15 residues. CDR1 is SGDLS and CDR2 is YYNGEE in the germline V gene. CDR3 amino acids: CASSPIIGSNSPLHF. DNA for the CDR3: TGTGCCAGCAGCCCGATCATTGGGAGTAATTCACCCCTCCACTTT.

The CDR3 sequence: CASSVGLGANGNTIYF. Written as DNA, the CDR3 is TGTGCCAGCAGCGTAGGGTTAGGGGCCAATGGAAACACCATATATTTT. This sequence joins TRBV9 and TRBJ1-3; a weak D match, TRBD1 (5 bases). The CDR3 is made up of 16 amino acids. Trimming removed 0 bases from V and 3 bases from J, with 13 bases in between. Germline V lookup: CDR1 SGDLS, CDR2 YYNGEE.

The chain joins TRBV7-2 to TRBJ1-1; D perhaps matches TRBD1 (6 bases). With 3 bases removed from V and 0 bases from J, the gap between germline ends came to 14 bases. Germline CDR1 reads SGHTA; CDR2 reads FQGNSA. The CDR3 spans 16 residues. CDR3 in amino acids: CASSFPSGGLNTEAFF. The CDR3 DNA sequence: TGTGCCAGCAGCTTTCCAAGTGGGGGCCTGAACACTGAAGCTTTCTTT.

V gene TRBV27 combines with J gene TRBJ2-3; TRBD1 matches at 8 bases. The CDR3 has 12 amino acids. Trimming removed 5 bases from V and 10 bases from J; junction bases left unmatched: 5. Germline V gene data show CDR1 as MNHEY and CDR2 as SMNVEV (reference sequence). This CDR3 is CASSTLQGAQYF. The CDR3 coding sequence is TGTGCCAGCAGTACATTACAGGGGGCGCAGTATTTT.

The rearrangement joins TRBV6-6 to TRBJ2-3, with 9 bases matching TRBD1. Germline V gives CDR1 MNHNY, CDR2 SVGAGI (reference sequence). CDR3 length equals 14 residues. The J segment lost 3 bases and the V segment lost 6 bases, leaving 4 bases of the junction unmatched. This CDR3 reads CASRQTGGTDTQYF. The CDR3 nucleotides read TGTGCCAGCAGACAGACAGGGGGGACAGATACGCAGTATTTT.

This clone was observed a few times. This chain links TRBV5-1 with TRBJ1-3; D is possibly TRBD1 (6 bases). CDR1 is SGHRS and CDR2 is YFSETQ in the germline V gene. Trimming shortened V by 5 bases and J by 9 bases, and 21 bases separated the two germline ends. The CDR3 runs to 15 residues. CDR3 bases: TGCGCCAGCAGGCCTAGCAACACAGGGAGTAGCACCATATATTTT. It specifies CASRPSNTGSSTIYF.

The V and J genes are TRBV10-3 and TRBJ1-4; D may be TRBD1 (6 bases). V shed 4 bases and J shed 2 bases, with 17 bases lying between them. In germline, CDR1 is ENHRY, CDR2 SYGVKD. The CDR3 contains 17 residues. The CDR3 bases are TGTGCCATCAGTGCGGGGATTCCAAGGGGGACTAATGAAAAACTGTTTTTT. Encoded protein: CAISAGIPRGTNEKLFF.

This clone appeared once. This chain uses TRBV6-1 with TRBJ2-5; no definite D call. Trimming removed 3 bases from V and 4 bases from J, with 18 bases in between. The V gene's germline CDR1 is MNHNS and CDR2 SASEGT. There are 16 residues in the CDR3. This CDR3 reads CASSEGSQHNGETQYF. The CDR3 nucleotides read TGTGCCAGCAGTGAGGGATCCCAACACAACGGAGAGACCCAGTACTTC.

V is TRBV6-5 and J is TRBJ1-1; D call uncertain. Trimming stripped 2 bases from V and 1 base from J, with 8 bases between. CDR3 length: 14 amino acids. From germline, CDR1 is MNHEY and CDR2 SVGAGI. The chain's CDR3 is CASSYEIQNTEAFF. The CDR3 DNA reads as TGTGCCAGCAGTTACGAAATTCAGAACACTGAAGCTTTCTTT.

The rearrangement uses TRBV18 and TRBJ1-1; D not resolved. The CDR3 contains 12 residues. The ends were cut back, 2 bases at V and 4 bases at J, with 5 bases in the middle. Germline V CDR1 and CDR2: KGHSH, LQKENI. CDR3 in DNA: TGTGCCAGCTCACCAGGGCGCACTGAAGCTTTCTTT. This codes for CASSPGRTEAFF.

Points on this clone: Germline is not matched at one junction end, which may reflect a read error. V is TRBV7-7 and J is TRBJ2-5, with D perhaps matching TRBD2 (6 bases). Per germline, CDR1 SSHAT and CDR2 FNYEAQ (reference sequence). The CDR3 consists of 15 residues. Written as DNA, the CDR3 is TGTGCTAGCAGCTTAAGCGGAACTAGCCGGGAGACCCAGTACTTC. Its translation: CASSLSGTSRETQYF.

The chain joins TRBV25-1 to TRBJ1-3; the D gene is possibly TRBD1 (6 bases). In germline, CDR1 is MGHDK, CDR2 SYGVNS. This CDR3 has 15 amino acids. Trimming left V 7 bases short and J 3 bases short, with 16 bases between. The CDR3 reads CASIQTGIGGNTIYF. In DNA, the CDR3 is TGTGCCAGCATCCAGACAGGAATCGGTGGAAACACCATATATTTT.

This chain connects TRBV19 to TRBJ1-6, with D unresolved. The CDR3 runs 14 residues. The V end lost 5 bases, the J end lost 6 bases, and 11 bases lay between the germline ends. Per germline, CDR1 LNHDA and CDR2 SQIVND (reference sequence). CDR3 loop: CASSGGRTNSPLHF. Here the CDR3 DNA reads TGTGCCAGTAGTGGTGGCAGAACTAATTCACCCCTCCACTTT.

CDR3 nucleotides: TGTGCCAGCAGCTTAGGGGCTACAGGGGGCGCGGACTATGGCTACACCTTC. Translating it yields CASSLGATGGADYGYTF. The V call is TRBV7-9, the J call TRBJ1-2; 9 bases are a match to TRBD1. Germline CDR1 reads SEHNR; CDR2 reads FQNEAQ (reference sequence). The ends lost 1 base at V and 3 bases at J; junction bases unmatched: 9. CDR3 length: 17 residues. The whole variable domain, filled in from reference TRBV7-9 and TRBJ1-2, reads DTGVSQNPRHKITKRGQNVTFRCDPISEHNRLYWYRQTLGQGPEFLTYFQNEAQLEKSRLLSDRFSAERPKGSFSTLEIQRTEQGDSAMYLCASSLGATGGADYGYTFGSGTRLTVV.

The genes are TRBV7-8 and TRBJ1-5; D call uncertain. This CDR3 has 14 residues. Germline V gene data show CDR1 as SGHVS and CDR2 as FQNEAQ. V lost 0 bases and J 3 bases, leaving 6 bases between the germline ends. The CDR3 DNA follows: TGTGCCAGCAGCTTAGCAGGGCACAATCAGCCCCAGCATTTT. This gives the protein CASSLAGHNQPQHF.